Listed below are T cell receptor beta chains from one sample, sequenced in a study of blood T cells in healthy people across ages. One entry per CDR3 protein, called by TCRdb with MiXCR from the 5' RACE reads. This sample has some 850,000 distinct CDR3 sequences; approximately 24% occur once, and the top ten carry 3%. This sample was also put to use in a study of T cells of mothers and their children.

The sample consisted of blood. The receptor set was obtained from a boy between 10 and 17 years old in good health. The CDR3 runs from the conserved cysteine through the conserved F or W. The D gene is left open where the match is weak. Not every row has a clone size; where given, it reads once, few, many or a size class.

>NA|TRBD1|TRBJ2-5|TRBV6-6
CASSSQDRDQETQYF
TGTGCCAGCAGTTCTCAGGACAGGGACCAAGAGACCCAGTACTTC
>NA|NA|TRBJ2-3|TRBV6-1
CASSEGRGLPLFF
TGTGCCAGCAGTGAAGGGAGGGGCCTTCCTCTGTTCTTT
>few|NA|TRBJ1-5|TRBV10-3
CAISEAAGQGGSQPQHF
TGTGCCATCAGTGAGGCCGCCGGGCAGGGAGGAAGTCAGCCCCAGCATTTT
>few|TRBD2|TRBJ2-5|TRBV9
CASQRGLQETQYF
TGTGCCAGCCAGCGGGGTCTCCAAGAGACCCAGTACTTC
>few|NA|TRBJ1-4|TRBV20-1
CSARNVRKQRDEKLFF
TGCAGTGCTAGGAATGTTAGAAAACAGAGAGATGAAAAACTGTTTTTT
>many|TRBD1|TRBJ1-6|TRBV12-3/TRBV12-4
CASSLADRDNSPLHF
TGTGCCAGCAGTTTAGCGGACAGGGATAATTCACCCCTCCACTTT
>few|TRBD2|TRBJ2-7|TRBV20-1
CSARTSGGSSYEQYF
TGCAGTGCTAGGACTAGCGGGGGGAGCTCCTACGAGCAGTACTTC
>few|NA|TRBJ1-4|TRBV7-2
CASSAPSGGQGNEKLFF
TGTGCCAGCAGCGCTCCCTCCGGGGGCCAGGGTAATGAAAAACTGTTTTTT
>NA|NA|TRBJ2-2|TRBV7-6
CASSLGASSRVTGELFF
TGTGCCAGCAGCTTAGGAGCGAGTAGCAGGGTCACCGGGGAGCTGTTTTTT
>few|NA|TRBJ2-7|TRBV6-6
CASSYPADEQYF
TGTGCCAGCAGTTACCCAGCGGACGAGCAGTACTTC
>many|NA|TRBJ2-1|TRBV27
CASSPNAYNEQFF
TGTGCCAGCAGCCCAAACGCCTACAATGAGCAGTTCTTC
>NA|TRBD2|TRBJ2-2|TRBV6-2/TRBV6-3
CASSYSLSPSGRNTGELFF
TGTGCCAGCAGTTATTCTCTGTCTCCTAGCGGGCGGAACACCGGGGAGCTGTTTTTT
>few|NA|TRBJ2-4|TRBV5-6
CASSLGAGLDKNIQYF
TGTGCCAGCAGCTTGGGGGCAGGTTTGGACAAAAACATTCAGTACTTC
>NA|TRBD2|TRBJ2-1|TRBV28
CASTLLAGSYNEQFF
TGTGCCAGCACCCTACTAGCGGGGTCCTACAATGAGCAGTTCTTC
>NA|NA|TRBJ2-1|TRBV27
CASSFQGSSSYNEQFF
TGTGCCAGCAGTTTCCAAGGATCGAGCTCCTACAATGAGCAGTTCTTC
>many|NA|TRBJ2-5|TRBV29-1
CSVALQRGSPQETQYF
TGCAGCGTTGCCCTCCAAAGGGGCAGCCCCCAAGAGACCCAGTACTTC
>NA|TRBD1|TRBJ1-5|TRBV4-2
CASSQWGGAGGDQPQHF
TGTGCCAGCAGCCAGTGGGGAGGGGCAGGGGGGGATCAGCCCCAGCATTTT
>NA|TRBD2|TRBJ2-3|TRBV3-1
CASSQEPSGRTDTQYF
TGTGCCAGCAGCCAAGAGCCTAGCGGGAGAACAGATACGCAGTATTTT
>NA|NA|TRBJ1-2|TRBV4-1
CASSQVGESYNYGYTF
TGCGCCAGCAGCCAGGTGGGGGAGAGCTATAACTATGGCTACACCTTC
>NA|NA|TRBJ1-4|TRBV6-6
CASSYGGSTNEKLFF
TGTGCCAGCAGTTACGGCGGGTCAACTAATGAAAAACTGTTTTTT
>NA|TRBD1|TRBJ2-7|TRBV6-5
CARVKGAGDYEQYF
TGTGCCAGGGTTAAGGGGGCAGGGGACTACGAGCAGTACTTC
>NA|NA|TRBJ1-4|TRBV20-1
CSATTAQANEKLFF
TGCAGTGCAACTACAGCACAGGCTAATGAAAAACTGTTTTTT
>NA|NA|TRBJ2-1|TRBV7-6
CASSLFWGEQFF
TGTGCCAGCAGCTTATTCTGGGGTGAGCAGTTCTTC
>NA|TRBD2|TRBJ2-5|TRBV28
CASQRGGQETQYF
TGTGCCAGCCAGCGGGGGGGACAAGAGACCCAGTACTTC
>few|TRBD2|TRBJ2-1|TRBV6-2/TRBV6-3
CASSYSPLAGVYNERFF
TGTGCCAGCAGTTACTCCCCCCTAGCGGGGGTTTACAATGAGCGGTTCTTC
>NA|NA|TRBJ1-1|TRBV4-2
CASSQSDRYGTEAFF
TGTGCCAGCAGCCAGTCGGACAGATACGGGACTGAAGCTTTCTTT
>NA|NA|TRBJ1-4|TRBV15
CATSRGTTGNEKLFF
TGTGCCACCAGCAGAGGGACTACAGGGAATGAAAAACTGTTTTTT
>NA|NA|TRBJ2-5|TRBV7-9
CASSYAKLLQGETQYF
TGTGCCAGCAGCTACGCCAAACTTCTGCAGGGAGAGACCCAGTACTTC
>few|NA|TRBJ1-4|TRBV20-1
CSARGAYGGKLFF
TGCAGTGCTAGAGGGGCGTATGGGGGAAAACTGTTTTTT
>few|NA|TRBJ2-5|TRBV4-1
CASSQDGRNRETQYF
TGCGCCAGCAGCCAAGATGGGAGGAATAGAGAGACCCAGTACTTC
>few|NA|TRBJ2-1|TRBV6-5
CASSLGSGYYNEQFF
TGTGCCAGCAGTTTAGGGAGTGGCTACTACAATGAGCAGTTCTTC
>few|NA|TRBJ1-4|TRBV3-1
CASSLRTGKLFF
TGTGCCAGCAGCTTACGGACGGGAAAACTGTTTTTT
>few|NA|TRBJ2-7|TRBV12-3/TRBV12-4
CASSYPRTDKRYEQYF
TGTGCCAGCAGCTATCCTCGGACGGACAAGCGCTACGAGCAGTACTTC
>NA|TRBD1|TRBJ2-1|TRBV19
CASRTYGTGYNEQFF
TGTGCCAGTAGGACCTACGGGACAGGTTACAATGAGCAGTTCTTC
>NA|TRBD1|TRBJ2-4|TRBV5-6
CASSQGTGDFLAKNIQYF
TGTGCCAGCAGCCAAGGGACAGGGGACTTCTTAGCCAAAAACATTCAGTACTTC
>NA|TRBD1|TRBJ2-4|TRBV6-2/TRBV6-3
CASTLPGQWHIQYF
TGTGCCAGCACCCTACCGGGACAGTGGCACATTCAGTACTTC
>few|TRBD1|TRBJ2-4|TRBV2
CASGGQGRNIQYF
TGTGCCAGCGGTGGACAGGGGAGAAACATTCAGTACTTC
>NA|NA|TRBJ1-2|TRBV12-5
CASGLGIDGYTF
TGTGCTAGTGGTTTGGGGATTGATGGCTACACCTTC
>few|NA|TRBJ2-5|TRBV7-9
CASTPVGPYQETQYF
TGTGCCAGCACCCCAGTGGGACCTTACCAAGAGACCCAGTACTTC
>few|NA|TRBJ2-1|TRBV12-3/TRBV12-4
CASSRQYYNEQFF
TGTGCCAGCAGCCGACAGTACTACAATGAGCAGTTCTTC
>NA|TRBD2|TRBJ2-5|TRBV20-1
CSARGLAGAFQETQYF
TGCAGTGCTAGAGGACTAGCGGGGGCTTTTCAAGAGACCCAGTACTTC
>few|NA|TRBJ2-3|TRBV7-3
CASSPRHDTDTQYF
TGTGCCAGCAGCCCAAGGCACGACACAGATACGCAGTATTTT
>NA|NA|TRBJ2-5|TRBV6-1
CASRARLVQETQYF
TGTGCCAGCAGAGCTAGACTAGTTCAAGAGACCCAGTACTTC
>NA|NA|TRBJ1-2|TRBV2
CASRETSRSALYYGYTF
TGTGCCAGCAGAGAGACCTCAAGGTCCGCTCTATACTATGGCTACACCTTC
>few|TRBD1|TRBJ2-5|TRBV7-2
CASSAEGGQDRYKQYF
TGTGCCAGCAGCGCGGAGGGGGGACAGGACCGCTACAAGCAGTACTTC
>few|NA|TRBJ2-5|TRBV10-3
CAISALESQETQYF
TGTGCCATCAGCGCCTTGGAGAGCCAAGAGACCCAGTACTTC
>NA|NA|TRBJ2-7|TRBV28
CASSLVGRNYEQYF
TGTGCCAGCAGTTTGGTGGGACGGAACTACGAGCAGTACTTC
>NA|NA|TRBJ2-4|TRBV3-1
CASSQSQGGKNIQYF
TGTGCCAGCAGCCAGAGCCAAGGGGGCAAAAACATTCAGTACTTC
>few|NA|TRBJ2-4|TRBV28
CASNGAGLGKNIQYF
TGTGCCAGCAACGGCGCCGGGTTAGGCAAAAACATTCAGTACTTC
>NA|NA|TRBJ2-7|TRBV18
CACSPAITGTASSYEQYF
TGTGCCTGCTCACCAGCAATAACCGGGACGGCGAGCTCCTACGAGCAGTACTTC
>NA|TRBD2|TRBJ2-3|TRBV7-2
CASSLAVGGSENTQYF
TGTGCCAGCAGCTTAGCGGTGGGCGGGAGCGAGAATACGCAGTATTTT